The clone carrying this T cell receptor beta chain was counted at least ten times. Antigen: not known. The sample is drawn from a study of T cell repertoires in cytomegalovirus infection. This CDR3 spans 15 amino acids. Deletions cut 1 base from V and 2 bases from J, with 8 bases between. Germline V lookup: CDR1 LNHNV, CDR2 YYDKDF (reference sequence). Overall study findings and caveats: The cumulative frequency of public TCR beta families distinguished individuals who carried CMV together with the relevant HLA.

TCRdb re-called the reads through MiXCR, storing one row per CDR3 protein. The table includes some 200,000 distinct CDR3 sequences, 35% to 40% detected once. The specimen was CD8+ T cells from cultured PBMCs, collected from culture after CMV antigen stimulation. The rearrangement links TRBV15 to TRBJ2-2; a weak D match, TRBD2 (5 bases). This clonotype was obtained from a human donor in good health (CMV status not recorded). Some clones in this sample may be carry-over from other donors' samples. The DNA of the CDR3 is TGTGCCACCAGCAGAGTACGGACTAACACCGGGGAGCTGTTTTTT. This sequence encodes CATSRVRTNTGELFF.